A selection of T cell receptor beta chains follows, all from one sample in a study of cytomegalovirus exposure and HLA in healthy donors. Using immunoSEQ multiplex PCR, the repertoire was profiled, and TCRdb retains in-frame clones only, with some absent. The sample has 80,000 to 100,000 clones; about 83% are singletons. Material: PBMCs. The receptors were gathered from a woman under 40 in good health and CMV-seronegative. CDR3s include the opening cysteine and the closing phenylalanine or tryptophan. D genes are given only for firm matches. Only some rows state a clone size, as once, few, many or a class for expanded clones.

TRBJ2-7	TRBD2	TRBV7-2	NA	TGTGCCAGCAGCGGCCCGAGCGGGGCTGCCTACGAGCAGTACTTC	CASSGPSGAAYEQYF
TRBJ1-2	NA	TRBV7-9	NA	TGTGCCAGCAGCTTGGTCATAGGATCCCGGGACTATGGCTACACCTTC	CASSLVIGSRDYGYTF
TRBJ2-1	NA	TRBV27	once	TGTGCCAGCTCCCCCCTTGAAGAGCTTGCCTACAATGAGCAGTTCTTC	CASSPLEELAYNEQFF
TRBJ1-1	NA	TRBV27	NA	TGTGCCAGCAGTTTCATCGGGAGCCCTGAAGCTTTCTTT	CASSFIGSPEAFF
TRBJ2-1	NA	TRBV7-2	NA	TGTGCCAGCAGCTTAGTAGGGTGGGGGGTGAACACGTATGAGCAGTTCTTC	CASSLVGWGVNTYEQFF
TRBJ1-1	NA	TRBV4-1	NA	TGCGCCAGCAGCCAAGGTCCCACAGGGCTGAGGACTGAAGCTTTCTTT	CASSQGPTGLRTEAFF
TRBJ2-1	NA	TRBV5-4	NA	TGTGCCAGCAGCGGGGCAAGAAGGAGCAATGAGCAGTTCTTC	CASSGARRSNEQFF
TRBJ2-1	TRBD2	TRBV5-1	NA	TGCGCCAGCAGCTGGGGACTAGCGGGGGGGAGCTCCTACAATGAGCAGTTCTTC	CASSWGLAGGSSYNEQFF
TRBJ2-3	NA	TRBV14	NA	TGTGCCAGCAGCCAAGATAGGGGGAGCACCCCAGTTGGAGGAGATACGCAGTATTTT	CASSQDRGSTPVGGDTQYF
TRBJ2-7	NA	TRBV2	NA	TGTGCCAGCATCCAAGACTACGCCTACGAGCAGTACTTC	CASIQDYAYEQYF
TRBJ1-1	NA	TRBV7-9	NA	TGTGCCAGCAGCTTAGGTAGTCAGGTTACAGCTTTCTTT	CASSLGSQVTAFF
TRBJ1-5	NA	TRBV21-1	NA	TGTGCCAGCAGCAAATCGGACACCAGCAATCAGCCCCAGCATTTT	CASSKSDTSNQPQHF
TRBJ2-3	NA	TRBV4-3	NA	TGCGCCAGCAGCCCTCTCCCGGCAGGGGAAGAAACAGATACGCAGTATTTT	CASSPLPAGEETDTQYF
TRBJ2-7	NA	TRBV28	NA	TGTGCCAGCACTCTCGGAGGGGCAGTCGTGTCCTACGAGCAGTACTTC	CASTLGGAVVSYEQYF
TRBJ2-7	NA	TRBV28	NA	TGTGCCAGCATTCATTGGGGACTCGGAGCCTACGAGCAGTACTTC	CASIHWGLGAYEQYF
TRBJ2-1	NA	TRBV2	NA	TGTGCCAGCAGTGAAGCGCCTAGATCGGGGAATGAGCAGTTCTTC	CASSEAPRSGNEQFF
TRBJ1-4	NA	TRBV18	NA	TGTGCCAGCTCTCCGGGGGACAATGAAAAACTGTTTTTT	CASSPGDNEKLFF
TRBJ2-5	TRBD1	TRBV27	NA	TGTGCCAGCAGTTCCCGACAGGGGCTAGACCCAGAGACCCAGTACTTC	CASSSRQGLDPETQYF
TRBJ1-3	TRBD1	TRBV5-4	few	TGTGCCAGCAGTTCGGGACAGGGGAGAAACACCATATATTTT	CASSSGQGRNTIYF
TRBJ1-5	TRBD1	TRBV7-3	once	TGTGCCAGCAGCTTGGACAGGGTGCAAAATCAGCCCCAGCATTTT	CASSLDRVQNQPQHF
TRBJ1-2	NA	TRBV18	NA	TGTGCCAGCTCAACAATCCGAACACCCCCGAACTATGGCTACACCTTC	CASSTIRTPPNYGYTF
TRBJ1-2	NA	TRBV19	NA	TGTGCCAGTAGTAGGACAGCCTATGGCTACACCTTC	CASSRTAYGYTF
TRBJ2-2	TRBD1	TRBV27	NA	TGTGCCAGCAGTTTCAGGGGGTGGAACACCGGGGAGCTGTTTTTT	CASSFRGWNTGELFF
TRBJ2-7	NA	TRBV28	NA	TGTGCCAGCAGTTCCACGACACTCTACGAGCAGTACTTC	CASSSTTLYEQYF
TRBJ1-2	TRBD1	TRBV7-9	NA	TGTGCCAGCAGCTTAGGGGACAGCTATGGCTACACCTTC	CASSLGDSYGYTF
TRBJ1-2	NA	TRBV11-2	NA	TGTGCCAGCAGCTTAGCAGCTAACTATGGCTACACCTTC	CASSLAANYGYTF
TRBJ1-1	NA	TRBV7-3	NA	TGTGCCAGCAGCTTAGGCGGTCCGGGAGGAACTGAAGCTTTCTTT	CASSLGGPGGTEAFF
TRBJ2-2	NA	TRBV5-1	once	TGCGCCAGCAGCTTCGGACTACGGGACACCGGGGAGCTGTTTTTT	CASSFGLRDTGELFF
TRBJ1-4	NA	TRBV5-1	NA	TGCGCCAGCAGCTTAAGGGGAGGAGGTGAAAAACTGTTTTTT	CASSLRGGGEKLFF
TRBJ2-6	NA	TRBV6-6	NA	TGTGCCTCCTCCCCTGGGGCCAACGTCCTGACTTTC	CASSPGANVLTF